The next 15 T cell receptor beta chains were all read from a single sample in a study of shared clonotypes between healthy human individuals. The method was immunoSEQ multiplex PCR; TCRdb's version includes in-frame clones alone and lacks a portion of them. The sample contains about 2.4 million clones, roughly 93% of which appear only once. The source material was naive CD4+ T cells from PBMCs. Sample subset: CD45RA+ positively selected. Receptor source: a man aged 18 to 29 in good health. Some clones in this sample may be carry-over from other donors' samples.

The chain uses TRBV28 and TRBJ1-4; the match to TRBD1 covers 8 bases. CDR1 and CDR2 from the germline V gene are MDHEN and SYDVKM. The CDR3 has 12 amino acids. V lost 7 bases and J lost 9; bases outside the gene matches: 4. CDR3 nucleotides: TGTGCCAGCACCAGGGGGCCTAAAAAACTGTTTTTT. This encodes CASTRGPKKLFF.

This clone was recorded once. The chain uses TRBV30 and TRBJ1-2, with a possible D match to TRBD1 (6 bases). Deletions cut 3 bases from V and 4 bases from J, with 15 bases between. The germline gives CDR1 GTSNPN, CDR2 SVGIG (reference sequence). The CDR3 sequence is 14 residues long. DNA for the CDR3: TGTGCCTGGAGCCGGGACACACTCCCCTATGGCTACACCTTC. Translating it yields CAWSRDTLPYGYTF.

The genes are TRBV18 and TRBJ1-1, with D unclear. Trimming shortened V by 4 bases and J by 4 bases, and 7 bases separated the two germline ends. Germline loops: CDR1 KGHSH, CDR2 LQKENI. This CDR3 spans 12 amino acids. CDR3 sequence: CASSLVVTEAFF. CDR3 in DNA: TGTGCCAGCTCACTTGTGGTCACTGAAGCTTTCTTT.

The rearrangement uses TRBV7-3 and TRBJ2-1; D possibly corresponds to TRBD2 (6 bases). Germline loops: CDR1 SGHTA, CDR2 FQGTGA. The V and J ends lost 6 bases and 0 bases respectively, with 12 bases between them. The CDR3 consists of 15 residues. The CDR3 coding sequence is TGTGCCAGCAGTTTTAGCGGAAACTCCTACAATGAGCAGTTCTTC. It encodes CASSFSGNSYNEQFF.

The CDR3 nucleotides read TGCGCCAGCAGCTTGGGACTAGACGTAGAGACCCAGTACTTC. Residues: CASSLGLDVETQYF. The gene calls are TRBV5-1 and TRBJ2-5; D might be TRBD2 (6 bases). The V and J ends lost 0 bases and 4 bases respectively, with 10 bases between them. The CDR3 is 14 residues long. The germline V gene encodes CDR1 SGHRS and CDR2 YFSETQ.

J is TRBJ2-1 and V is TRBV9; D might be TRBD2 (6 bases). V lost 3 bases and J lost 1, with 14 bases in between. The length of the CDR3 is 16 residues. CDR1 SGDLS and CDR2 YYNGEE come from the germline V gene. CDR3 bases: TGTGCCAGCAGCGCAACGATTAGCGGATCCTACAATGAGCAGTTCTTC. Protein: CASSATISGSYNEQFF.

This chain links TRBV7-3 with TRBJ2-1; 7 bases match TRBD1. The CDR3 is 14 residues long. The germline V gene has CDR1 SGHTA and CDR2 FQGTGA. V lost 3 bases, J lost 4 bases, and 3 bases stayed unmatched. The CDR3 region has the DNA TGTGCCAGCAGCTTGCCGGGACAGTACAATGAGCAGTTCTTC. Translated, it gives CASSLPGQYNEQFF. The entire variable domain, with the rest obtained from reference TRBV7-3 and TRBJ2-1, is as follows: GAGVSQTPSNKVTEKGKYVELRCDPISGHTALYWYRQSLGQGPEFLIYFQGTGAADDSGLPNDRFFAVRPEGSVSTLKIQRTERGDSAVYLCASSLPGQYNEQFFGPGTRLTVL.

The chain combines TRBV7-3 with TRBJ1-1; the match to TRBD1 covers 9 bases. The germline V gene has CDR1 SGHTA and CDR2 FQGTGA. The CDR3 spans 15 residues. J was trimmed by 3 bases and V by 5 bases; bases with no gene match: 7. The CDR3 DNA reads as TGTGCCAGCAGCGTTACAGGGGGCGTATACACTGAAGCTTTCTTT. Its protein is CASSVTGGVYTEAFF.

V is TRBV20-1 and J is TRBJ2-5; TRBD1 aligns across 7 bases. The DNA end lines up better with TRBJ2-7; the J call may be wrong. The CDR3 totals 11 residues. Germline-derived CDR1 and CDR2 are DFQATT and SNEGSKA (reference sequence). The CDR3 bases are TGCAGTGGACAGGGAGATTACGAGCAGTACTTC. This translates into CSGQGDYEQYF.

The chain is built from TRBV28 and TRBJ2-2; D might be TRBD1 (5 bases). Germline V lookup: CDR1 MDHEN, CDR2 SYDVKM. Deletions cut 8 bases from V and 5 bases from J, with 12 bases between. The CDR3 contains 13 residues. CDR3 residues: CASWGTITGELFF. The CDR3 DNA follows: TGTGCCAGCTGGGGCACAATAACCGGGGAGCTGTTTTTT.

V is TRBV6-5 and J is TRBJ2-3; 10 bases are shared with TRBD2. This CDR3 contains 15 residues. The germline V gene encodes CDR1 MNHEY and CDR2 SVGAGI. Losses at the gene ends were 6 bases for V and 0 bases for J; bases not matched to a gene: 3. DNA for the CDR3: TGTGCCAGCAGAATGACTAGCGGGAGCACAGATACGCAGTATTTT. Residues: CASRMTSGSTDTQYF.

The chain combines TRBV5-6 with TRBJ2-1; D may be TRBD2 (6 bases). V lost 4 bases, J lost 9 bases, and 14 bases lay in between. CDR1 SGHDT and CDR2 YYEEEE come from the germline V gene. The CDR3 consists of 13 residues. In nucleotides, the CDR3 is TGTGCCAGCAGCGTCGGGACTCGTACTGAGCAGTTCTTC. Translating it yields CASSVGTRTEQFF.

The CDR3 DNA is TGTGCCAGCAGCTTAACCGGGACAGGGGCCCAAGAGACCCAGTACTTC. This encodes CASSLTGTGAQETQYF. The chain combines TRBV7-3 with TRBJ2-5; 10 bases are a match to TRBD1. Germline V gene data show CDR1 as SGHTA and CDR2 as FQGTGA. After removal of 0 bases from V and 1 base from J, the junction contained 2 bases not matched to a gene. The CDR3 covers 16 residues.

V is TRBV28 and J is TRBJ2-7; D uncertain. This CDR3 region has 15 residues. Between the trimmed V and J ends, which lost 0 bases and 3 bases, there was a span of 12 bases. Germline-derived CDR1 and CDR2 are MDHEN and SYDVKM. CDR3 sequence (DNA): TGTGCCAGCAGTTTATGGGCCCAGATGGGCTACGAGCAGTACTTC. Translating it yields CASSLWAQMGYEQYF.

The gene calls are TRBV29-1 and TRBJ2-1; 8 positions agree with TRBD2. Looked up from germline, CDR1 is SQVTM and CDR2 is ANQGSEA. With 7 bases clipped from V and 0 bases from J, the junction kept 8 bases outside the gene matches. CDR3 length equals 15 residues. The DNA for the CDR3 is TGCAGCGCCCTAGCGGGCGCGAGCTCCTACAATGAGCAGTTCTTC. Amino acid sequence: CSALAGASSYNEQFF.